These T cell receptor beta chains were read from a single sample in a study of identical twins. Each CDR3 protein gets one entry after TCRdb re-called the 5' RACE reads with MiXCR. This sample has roughly 220,000 distinct CDR3 sequences, with 6.5% to 8% found just once. The sample was also reused in another study, on T cells expressing NK-cell markers.

Sequencing used CD8+ T cells sorted from blood. The receptors were sampled from a woman younger than 30 in good health. The CDR3 runs from the conserved cysteine through the conserved F or W. D genes are given only for firm matches. Clone size is shown for a subset of rows, as once, few, many or a class of expanded clone.

many	TRBJ1-5	TRBV11-2	TRBD1	CASSLDDRGTRNQPQHF	TGTGCCAGCAGCTTAGATGACAGGGGGACTCGGAATCAGCCCCAGCATTTT
many	TRBJ1-2	TRBV7-9	-	CASSLRTAQGYGYTF	TGTGCCAGCAGCTTAAGGACAGCCCAGGGGTATGGCTACACCTTC
many	TRBJ2-7	TRBV12-3/TRBV12-4	-	CASSRDGYEQYF	TGTGCCAGCAGCCGGGACGGCTACGAGCAGTACTTC
-	TRBJ1-1	TRBV7-9	-	CASSLIRLGTEAFF	TGTGCCAGCAGCTTAATCAGGCTTGGCACTGAAGCTTTCTTT
-	TRBJ2-3	TRBV12-3/TRBV12-4	TRBD2	CASSLLAGGQDTQYF	TGTGCCAGCAGTCTACTAGCGGGAGGGCAAGATACGCAGTATTTT
few	TRBJ1-1	TRBV9	-	CASSMGTTEAFF	TGTGCCAGCAGCATGGGGACGACTGAAGCTTTCTTT
few	TRBJ1-4	TRBV7-9	TRBD1	CASSLGTGVEEKLFF	TGTGCCAGCAGCTTAGGGACAGGGGTGGAGGAAAAACTGTTTTTT
-	TRBJ2-1	TRBV12-3/TRBV12-4	-	CASSLGDTLYNEQFF	TGTGCCAGCAGTTTAGGGGACACCCTTTACAATGAGCAGTTCTTC
few	TRBJ2-7	TRBV7-8	-	CASSLIVSSNYEQYF	TGTGCCAGCAGCTTAATCGTCTCTAGCAACTACGAGCAGTACTTC
few	TRBJ1-1	TRBV6-2/TRBV6-3	-	CASKYAAEAFF	TGTGCCAGCAAGTATGCAGCTGAAGCTTTCTTT
few	TRBJ2-2	TRBV7-9	TRBD2	CASSTSGGNTGELFF	TGTGCCAGCAGCACTAGCGGGGGGAACACCGGGGAGCTGTTTTTT
many	TRBJ2-1	TRBV6-5	-	CASSYSSSWDEQFF	TGTGCCAGCAGTTACTCTAGTAGTTGGGATGAGCAGTTCTTC
-	TRBJ2-1	TRBV11-2	-	CASSLALGGNEQFF	TGTGCCAGCAGCTTAGCCTTAGGGGGGAATGAGCAGTTCTTC
many	TRBJ2-4	TRBV12-3/TRBV12-4	-	CASSLPSEAIQYF	TGTGCCAGCAGTCTCCCTAGTGAGGCCATTCAGTACTTC
many	TRBJ2-3	TRBV10-2	-	CASRSLDTQYF	TGCGCCAGCAGATCGTTAGATACGCAGTATTTT
-	TRBJ2-1	TRBV5-1	TRBD2	CASSSNPAMAGGLNEQFF	TGCGCCAGCAGCTCCAACCCCGCAATGGCGGGAGGTCTCAATGAGCAGTTCTTC